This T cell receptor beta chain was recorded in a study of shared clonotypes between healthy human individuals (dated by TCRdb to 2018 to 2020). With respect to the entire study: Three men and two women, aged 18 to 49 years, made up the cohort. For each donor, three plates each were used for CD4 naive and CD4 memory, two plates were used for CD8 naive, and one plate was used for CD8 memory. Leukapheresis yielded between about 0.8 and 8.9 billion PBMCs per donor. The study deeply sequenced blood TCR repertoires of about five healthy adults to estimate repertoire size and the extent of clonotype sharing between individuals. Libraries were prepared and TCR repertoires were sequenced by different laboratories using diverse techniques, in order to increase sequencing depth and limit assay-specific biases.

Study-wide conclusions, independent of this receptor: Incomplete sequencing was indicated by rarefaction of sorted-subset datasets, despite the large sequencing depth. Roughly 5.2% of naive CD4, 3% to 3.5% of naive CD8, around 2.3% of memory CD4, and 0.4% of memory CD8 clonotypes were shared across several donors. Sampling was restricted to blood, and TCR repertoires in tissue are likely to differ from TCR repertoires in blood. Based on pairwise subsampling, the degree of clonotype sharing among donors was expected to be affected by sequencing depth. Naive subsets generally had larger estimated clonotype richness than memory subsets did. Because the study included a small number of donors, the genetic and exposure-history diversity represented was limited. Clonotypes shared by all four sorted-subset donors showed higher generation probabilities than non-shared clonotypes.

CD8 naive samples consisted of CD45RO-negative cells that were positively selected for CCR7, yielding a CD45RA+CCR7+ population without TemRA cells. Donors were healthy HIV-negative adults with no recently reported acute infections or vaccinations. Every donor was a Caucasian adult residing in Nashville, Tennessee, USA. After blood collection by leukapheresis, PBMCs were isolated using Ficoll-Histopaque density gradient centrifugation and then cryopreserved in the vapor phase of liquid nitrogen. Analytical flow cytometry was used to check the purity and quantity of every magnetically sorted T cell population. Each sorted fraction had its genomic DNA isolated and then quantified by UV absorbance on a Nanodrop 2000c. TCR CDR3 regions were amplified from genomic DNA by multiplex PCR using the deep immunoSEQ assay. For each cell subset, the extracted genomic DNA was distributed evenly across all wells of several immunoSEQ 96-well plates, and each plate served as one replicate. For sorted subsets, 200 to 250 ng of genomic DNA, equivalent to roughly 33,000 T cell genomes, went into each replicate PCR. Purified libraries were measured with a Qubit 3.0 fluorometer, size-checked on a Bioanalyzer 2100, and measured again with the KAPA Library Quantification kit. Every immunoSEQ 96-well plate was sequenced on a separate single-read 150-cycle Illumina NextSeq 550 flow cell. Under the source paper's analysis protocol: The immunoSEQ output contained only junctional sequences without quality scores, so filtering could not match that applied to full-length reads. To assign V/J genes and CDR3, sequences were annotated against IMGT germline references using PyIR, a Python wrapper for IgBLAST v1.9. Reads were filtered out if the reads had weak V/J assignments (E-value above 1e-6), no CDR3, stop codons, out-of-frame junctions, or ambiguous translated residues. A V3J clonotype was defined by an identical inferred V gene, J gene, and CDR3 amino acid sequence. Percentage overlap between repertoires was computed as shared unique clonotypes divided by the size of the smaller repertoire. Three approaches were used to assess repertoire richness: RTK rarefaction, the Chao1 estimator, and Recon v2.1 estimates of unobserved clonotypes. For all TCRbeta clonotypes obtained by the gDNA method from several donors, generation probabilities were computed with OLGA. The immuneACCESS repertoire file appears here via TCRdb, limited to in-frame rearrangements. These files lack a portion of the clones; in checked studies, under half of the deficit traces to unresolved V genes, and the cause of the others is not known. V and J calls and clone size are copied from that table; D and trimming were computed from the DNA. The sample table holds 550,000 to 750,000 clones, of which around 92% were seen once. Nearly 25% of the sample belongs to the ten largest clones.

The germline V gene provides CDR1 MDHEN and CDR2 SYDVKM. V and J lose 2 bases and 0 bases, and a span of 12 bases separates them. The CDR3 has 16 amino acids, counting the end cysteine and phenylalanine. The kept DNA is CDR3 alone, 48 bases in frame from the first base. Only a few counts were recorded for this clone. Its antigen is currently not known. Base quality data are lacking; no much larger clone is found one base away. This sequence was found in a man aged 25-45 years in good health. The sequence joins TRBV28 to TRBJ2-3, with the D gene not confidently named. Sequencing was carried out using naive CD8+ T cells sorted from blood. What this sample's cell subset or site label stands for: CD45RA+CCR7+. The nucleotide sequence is TGTGCCAGCAGTTTACTCGTCGCGAGAAGCACAGATACGCAGTATTTT. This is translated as CASSLLVARSTDTQYF.